This is a list of T cell receptor beta chains from one sample in a study of blood T cells in healthy people across ages. TCRdb used MiXCR to reprocess the 5' RACE reads, holding one entry per CDR3 protein. Among around 710,000 distinct CDR3 sequences, roughly two fifths were seen once, and the ten largest hold more than 20%. Specimen: blood. The receptors derive from a woman between 55 and 75 years old in good health. Each CDR3 is given with its conserved first and last residue. The D gene is left open where the match is weak. Clone size is shown for a subset of rows, as once, few, many or a class of expanded clone.

v_call	j_call	d_call	clone_size	cdr3_nt	cdr3_aa
TRBV28	TRBJ2-2	-	-	TGTGCCAGCAGTTTCCCTAGAGGGACCGGGGAGCTGTTTTTT	CASSFPRGTGELFF
TRBV29-1	TRBJ2-6	TRBD1	-	TGCAGCGTTGGTCCAGGGGGATTCTCTGGGGCCAACGTCCTGACTTTC	CSVGPGGFSGANVLTF
TRBV10-3	TRBJ1-2	-	few	TGTGCCATCAGTGAGTCGGGGTTTGGCTACACCTTC	CAISESGFGYTF
TRBV6-2/TRBV6-3	TRBJ2-7	TRBD2	few	TGTGCCAGCAGTCTCCTAGGACTAGCCTACCACGAGCAGTACTTC	CASSLLGLAYHEQYF
TRBV20-1	TRBJ2-7	TRBD2	few	TGCAGTGCTAGCCCGACTAGCGCATGGGGGCTCGAGCAGTACTTC	CSASPTSAWGLEQYF
TRBV7-3	TRBJ1-1	TRBD1	-	TGTGCCAGCAGCCTACAGGGGCCGGACACTGAAGCTTTCTTT	CASSLQGPDTEAFF
TRBV5-4	TRBJ2-3	-	-	TGTGCCAGCAGCTTGGATGAGCGGGTTAGCACAGATACGCAGTATTTT	CASSLDERVSTDTQYF
TRBV4-2	TRBJ2-1	TRBD1	few	TGTGCCAGCAAAACAGGGACAGGGAAATACAATGAGCAGTTCTTC	CASKTGTGKYNEQFF
TRBV6-2/TRBV6-3	TRBJ2-1	-	-	TGTGCCAGCAAGGAAACGGGGCCTTTGGTGGGGTTCTTC	CASKETGPLVGFF
TRBV25-1	TRBJ1-1	-	-	TGTGCCAGCAGTGAATCAGGGTGGATGAACACTGAAGCTTTCTTT	CASSESGWMNTEAFF
TRBV6-5	TRBJ2-7	TRBD2	once	TGTGCCAGCAGTTTAGCTCCACTAGCGGAATACGAGCAGTACTTC	CASSLAPLAEYEQYF
TRBV12-3/TRBV12-4	TRBJ2-7	-	-	TGTGCCAGCAGGTCCACTAGTAACGAGCAGTACTTC	CASRSTSNEQYF
TRBV9	TRBJ2-5	TRBD1	few	TGTGCCAGCAGCGTAGGGACAGGGGACTCGGAGACCCAGTACTTC	CASSVGTGDSETQYF
TRBV7-9	TRBJ2-7	TRBD1	-	TGTGCCAGCAGCCAGGGGACAGGGAGAGAACTTGAGCAGTACTTC	CASSQGTGRELEQYF
TRBV19	TRBJ2-3	-	-	TGTGCCAGTGCCGGATGGGGGACAGATACGCAGTATTTT	CASAGWGTDTQYF
TRBV20-1	TRBJ2-2	TRBD1	-	TGCAGTGCTCGGGACAGCTTGAACACCGGGGAGCTGTTTTTT	CSARDSLNTGELFF
TRBV5-1	TRBJ2-1	TRBD1	many	TGCGCCAGCAGCTTGTCAGGGGGCTCCTACAATGAGCAGTTCTTC	CASSLSGGSYNEQFF
TRBV7-2	TRBJ2-5	TRBD2	-	TGTGCCAGCAGCTCCCGACTAGCGTCCTATCAGTACTTC	CASSSRLASYQYF
TRBV18	TRBJ1-6	-	few	TGTGCCAGCTCCCCGGGGTTCGCACGACCCCTCCACTTT	CASSPGFARPLHF
TRBV7-8	TRBJ2-3	TRBD2	many	TGTGCCAGCAGCTTATGGCGTAGCGGGGGGAGGGATACGCAGTATTTT	CASSLWRSGGRDTQYF
TRBV4-2	TRBJ2-2	-	few	TGTGCCAGCAGCCAGGCTTCCGGGGATTACGGGGAGCTGTTTTTT	CASSQASGDYGELFF
TRBV29-1	TRBJ1-4	TRBD1	-	TGCAGCGCCCCGGGACAGGGCGGTGAAAAACTGTTTTTT	CSAPGQGGEKLFF
TRBV4-2	TRBJ2-3	-	-	TGTGCCAGCAGCCAAGATTTTGGAGCGACAGATACGCAGTATTTT	CASSQDFGATDTQYF
TRBV11-2	TRBJ2-3	TRBD2	-	TGTGCCACCAGAGGGACTAGCGGAGACACAGATACGCAGTATTTT	CATRGTSGDTDTQYF
TRBV20-1	TRBJ2-7	-	once	TGCAGTGCTACTCGAGACGAGCAGTACTTC	CSATRDEQYF
TRBV29-1	TRBJ2-1	TRBD1	few	TGCAGCATCGGACAGGGCAATGAGCAGTTCTTC	CSIGQGNEQFF
TRBV6-2/TRBV6-3	TRBJ2-3	-	-	TGTGCCAGCAGTCACGTCGGGGGTAGCGGAACAGATACGCAGTATTTT	CASSHVGGSGTDTQYF
TRBV27	TRBJ2-7	-	few	TGTGCCAGCAGGCAGGGGACCTACGAGCAGTACTTC	CASRQGTYEQYF
TRBV6-1	TRBJ2-1	-	few	TGTGCCAGCATTTCAACAGGGAATACCTACAATGAGCAGTTCTTC	CASISTGNTYNEQFF
TRBV4-1	TRBJ2-5	TRBD2	-	TGCGCCAGCAGCCAAGACCCAGCGGGAAACCAAGAGACCCAGTACTTC	CASSQDPAGNQETQYF
TRBV29-1	TRBJ1-2	TRBD1	-	TGCAGCGTCGAGACAGGGGGCATAGGCTATGGCTACACCTTC	CSVETGGIGYGYTF
TRBV6-2/TRBV6-3	TRBJ1-1	-	-	TGTGCCAGCAGTTATCCTACAAGGTCTAAGAGGCGTGGTAGCACTGAAGCTTTCTTT	CASSYPTRSKRRGSTEAFF
TRBV20-1	TRBJ2-3	TRBD2	-	TGCAGTGCTAGTCGGGGGGGCCATCTTGCAGATACGCAGTATTTT	CSASRGGHLADTQYF
TRBV30	TRBJ2-1	-	-	TGTGCCTGGAGTTACACCGGGACAAACAATGAGCAGTTCTTC	CAWSYTGTNNEQFF
TRBV9	TRBJ2-7	-	-	TGTGCCAGCAGCCCCTTCGGGCGGGCCTCCTACGAGCAGTACTTC	CASSPFGRASYEQYF
TRBV5-1	TRBJ1-1	TRBD1	-	TGCGCCAGCAGCCTCGATGGGACAGGGGAGTACGCGGGGTCTTTCTTT	CASSLDGTGEYAGSFF
TRBV7-6	TRBJ2-1	-	-	TGTGCCAGCAGCCCGGGCCGAGGTGGTGATGAGCAGTTCTTC	CASSPGRGGDEQFF